These 8 T cell receptor beta chains originate from one sample sequenced in a study of CD8 T cells in ankylosing spondylitis. TCRdb passed the 5' RACE reads through MiXCR, listing each CDR3 protein once. The data hold some 250,000 distinct CDR3 sequences, with roughly 8.6% observed a single time. The material sequenced was blood, either unsorted or a sorted T cell fraction (not recorded which). These receptors were taken from a male donor with ankylosing spondylitis or in good health (not recorded which).

The V gene is TRBV20-1, the J gene TRBJ1-5; D might be TRBD1 (5 bases). The CDR3 is made up of 12 amino acids. Germline loops: CDR1 DFQATT, CDR2 SNEGSKA (reference sequence). V lost 7 bases to trimming and J lost 4 bases, with 11 bases between them. The CDR3 region has the DNA TGCAGTGGCGGGGGAGGGAATCAGCCCCAGCATTTT. This sequence encodes CSGGGGNQPQHF.

This clonotype occurred a few times. The rearrangement joins TRBV5-6 to TRBJ2-1; TRBD1 matches at 8 bases. Unmatched junction bases numbered 9, after V lost 1 base and J lost 6 bases. This CDR3 comprises 16 residues. Germline V gene data show CDR1 as SGHDT and CDR2 as YYEEEE. CDR3 amino acids: CASSLRPGGPRNEQFF. CDR3 nucleotides: TGTGCCAGCAGCTTGAGGCCAGGGGGCCCCCGCAATGAGCAGTTCTTC.

The chain combines TRBV30 with TRBJ2-2; D is unresolved. The germline CDR1 and CDR2 sequences are GTSNPN and SVGIG (reference sequence). This CDR3 contains 13 residues. With 1 base removed from V and 3 bases from J, the gap between germline ends came to 6 bases. The CDR3: CAWSGWDTGELFF. CDR3 sequence (DNA): TGTGCCTGGAGTGGGTGGGACACCGGGGAGCTGTTTTTT.

In this sample, this clonotype turned up many times. The rearrangement uses TRBV6-6 and TRBJ1-1; 7 bases match TRBD1. This CDR3 has 13 amino acids. In germline, CDR1 is MNHNY, CDR2 SVGAGI (reference sequence). Trimming removed 7 bases from V and 3 bases from J; junction bases left unmatched: 5. CDR3 in amino acids: CASTLTGDTEAFF. The CDR3 bases are TGTGCCAGCACTCTCACAGGGGACACTGAAGCTTTCTTT.

This chain links TRBV4-3 with TRBJ2-2; D possibly uses TRBD1 or TRBD2 (5 bases each). CDR3 length: 17 residues. Trimming removed 3 bases from V and 1 base from J, with 15 bases in between. Germline lookup yields CDR1 LGHNA and CDR2 YSLEER. CDR3 sequence (DNA): TGCGCCAGCAGCCAGGACCTAGGGACCGGGAACACCGGGGAGCTGTTTTTT. Its translation is CASSQDLGTGNTGELFF.

This clonotype came up many times. V is TRBV3-1 and J is TRBJ1-2; 12 bases line up with TRBD1. The CDR3 covers 15 residues. V was pared by 4 bases and J by 3 bases, with 3 bases of the junction left unmatched. CDR1 and CDR2 from the germline V gene are LGHDT and YNNKEL (reference sequence). The CDR3 DNA sequence: TGTGCCAGCAGCCCCAGGGACAGGGGGCACTATGGCTACACCTTC. Translated, it gives CASSPRDRGHYGYTF.

This clonotype appeared a few times. Here the CDR3 reads CSASGTSGGGAFTDTQYF. In DNA, the CDR3 is TGCAGTGCTTCCGGGACTAGCGGGGGGGGGGCTTTTACAGATACGCAGTATTTT. The chain combines TRBV20-1 with TRBJ2-3, with TRBD2 matching 16 bases. CDR3 length: 18 residues. Trimming removed 5 bases from V and 3 bases from J; junction bases left unmatched: 11. Germline loops: CDR1 DFQATT, CDR2 SNEGSKA (reference sequence).

The V gene is TRBV7-9, the J gene TRBJ2-7; perhaps TRBD2 as D (6 bases). This CDR3 spans 14 amino acids. The germline V gene encodes CDR1 SEHNR and CDR2 FQNEAQ (reference sequence). V shed 5 bases and J shed 0 bases, with 11 bases lying between them. CDR3 nucleotides: TGTGCCAGCAGCGCCCGGGGGAGCTCCTACGAGCAGTACTTC. It yields the protein CASSARGSSYEQYF. Complete variable domain (other parts from reference TRBV7-9 and TRBJ2-7): DTGVSQNPRHKITKRGQNVTFRCDPISEHNRLYWYRQTLGQGPEFLTYFQNEAQLEKSRLLSDRFSAERPKGSFSTLEIQRTEQGDSAMYLCASSARGSSYEQYFGPGTRLTVT.